Shown below are 26 T cell receptor beta chains from a single sample sequenced in a study of blood T cell repertoires in COVID-19. The protocol was immunoSEQ multiplex PCR, while the TCRdb copy is restricted to in-frame clones and leaves out a portion. The sample records approximately 250,000 clones, 80% to 90% being singletons. Specimen: peripheral blood. These receptors originate from a woman aged 40-49 years who had recovered from COVID-19.

The V call is TRBV6-1, the J call TRBJ1-1; a possible D gene is TRBD1 (5 bases). There are 14 residues in the CDR3. Trimming removed 3 bases at V and 1 base at J, with 9 bases between. In germline, CDR1 is MNHNS, CDR2 SASEGT. The CDR3 DNA is TGTGCCAGCAGTGAGGGGGGTTGGAACACTGAAGCTTTCTTT. It translates to CASSEGGWNTEAFF.

The chain combines TRBV11-3 with TRBJ2-2; 9 bases are a match to TRBD1. Trimming took 7 bases from V and 5 from J; bases not matched to a gene: 11. Germline V gene data show CDR1 as SGHNT and CDR2 as YENEEA. The CDR3 extends over 16 amino acids. DNA for the CDR3: TGTGCCAGCACCCGAAGTGGGACAGGGCCAACCGGGGAGCTGTTTTTT. Encoded protein: CASTRSGTGPTGELFF. The full variable domain, completed using reference TRBV11-3 and TRBJ2-2, is EAGVVQSPRYKIIEKKQPVAFWCNPISGHNTLYWYLQNLGQGPELLIRYENEEAVDDSQLPKDRFSAERLKGVDSTLKIQPAELGDSAVYLCASTRSGTGPTGELFFGEGSRLTVL.

This chain links TRBV27 with TRBJ2-7; 9 bases fit TRBD1. The J segment lost 4 bases and the V segment lost 5 bases, leaving 9 bases of the junction unmatched. CDR1 MNHEY and CDR2 SMNVEV come from the germline V gene (reference sequence). CDR3 length: 15 residues. CDR3 sequence (DNA): TGTGCCAGCAGTCTCACAGGGGGCAGTTTTTACGAGCAGTACTTC. Protein: CASSLTGGSFYEQYF.

This clone was observed once. This chain uses TRBV20-1 with TRBJ2-7; TRBD2 matches 7 bases. CDR3 size: 14 residues. The V gene end was trimmed by 3 bases and the J gene end by 2 bases; junction bases not matched to a gene: 7. Germline V gives CDR1 DFQATT, CDR2 SNEGSKA (reference sequence). The CDR3 spells CSASRFGGTYEQYF. The CDR3 region has the DNA TGCAGTGCTAGTCGTTTCGGGGGGACCTACGAGCAGTACTTC.

The CDR3 here is CASRPTGTNYGYTF. DNA of the CDR3: TGTGCCAGCAGACCGACAGGGACCAACTATGGCTACACCTTC. The gene calls are TRBV6-6 and TRBJ1-2, with 7 nucleotides matching TRBD1. The CDR3 has 14 residues. CDR1 and CDR2 from the germline V gene are MNHNY and SVGAGI (reference sequence). After removal of 6 bases from V and 2 bases from J, the junction contained 6 bases not matched to a gene.

The rearrangement links TRBV19 to TRBJ2-6; D is perhaps TRBD1 (6 bases). CDR1 and CDR2 (germline): LNHDA, SQIVND (reference sequence). The ends were cut back, 6 bases at V and 0 bases at J, with 12 bases in the middle. CDR3 size: 16 residues. The CDR3 is CASSDRHRSGANVLTF. The CDR3 nucleotides are TGTGCCAGTAGCGACAGGCACCGCTCTGGGGCCAACGTCCTGACTTTC.

This chain connects TRBV27 to TRBJ2-2, with TRBD1 matching 8 bases. Germline V lookup: CDR1 MNHEY, CDR2 SMNVEV (reference sequence). V was clipped by 6 bases and J by 9 bases; unmatched bases: 12. The CDR3 totals 15 residues. CDR3 residues: CASSTRRDRTRELFF. The CDR3 bases are TGTGCCAGCAGCACCCGCCGGGACAGGACCCGGGAGCTGTTTTTT.

J is TRBJ2-1 and V is TRBV5-5; 8 nucleotides line up with TRBD1. The V and J ends lost 9 bases and 7 bases, in that order; junction bases with no gene match: 9. Germline V gene lookup returns CDR1 SGHKS and CDR2 YYEKEE (reference sequence). This CDR3 comprises 13 residues. The CDR3 region is CATRDRFINEQFF. As DNA, the CDR3 is TGTGCCACCCGGGACAGGTTCATTAATGAGCAGTTCTTC.

This clone is a singleton in its sample. The chain uses TRBV19 and TRBJ2-3, with 10 bases identical to TRBD2. J lost 6 bases, V lost 6 bases, and 6 bases had no gene match. Germline CDR1 and CDR2: LNHDA and SQIVND (reference sequence). The CDR3 runs to 14 residues. CDR3 DNA: TGTGCCAGTAGGCTAGCGGGGGCTGTGGATACGCAGTATTTT. It is translated as CASRLAGAVDTQYF.

The genes are TRBV7-9 and TRBJ1-1; D not resolved. Trimming removed 2 bases at V and 1 base at J, with 8 bases between. The germline V gene has CDR1 SEHNR and CDR2 FQNEAQ (reference sequence). The CDR3 consists of 14 residues. This chain's CDR3 is CASSLLTSNTEAFF. The CDR3 DNA is TGTGCCAGCAGCTTATTGACTTCGAACACTGAAGCTTTCTTT.

This sequence joins TRBV6-5 and TRBJ1-3; no definite D call. Per the germline V gene, CDR1 is MNHEY and CDR2 is SVGAGI. V dropped 0 bases and J dropped 0 bases, with 9 bases sitting between them. The CDR3 has 16 residues. The CDR3 loop is CASSYSGAFSGNTIYF. CDR3 coding DNA: TGTGCCAGCAGTTACTCGGGAGCGTTCTCTGGAAACACCATATATTTT.

This chain uses TRBV18 with TRBJ1-2; possible D gene TRBD1, 5 bases. The germline CDR1 and CDR2 sequences are KGHSH and LQKENI. The CDR3 consists of 16 residues. The V end lost 2 bases, the J end lost 2 bases, and 15 bases lay between the germline ends. CDR3 DNA sequence: TGTGCCAGCTCACCAACTCCAGGGCATCTAAACTATGGCTACACCTTC. Amino acids: CASSPTPGHLNYGYTF.

This clone showed up just once. The chain has TRBV7-9 and TRBJ2-7; 13 bases fit TRBD2. CDR1 and CDR2 from the germline V gene are SEHNR and FQNEAQ (reference sequence). Losses at the gene ends were 5 bases for V and 0 bases for J; bases not matched to a gene: 10. The CDR3 contains 18 residues. CDR3 nucleotides: TGTGCCAGCAGCACCGGACTAGCGGGGGCACCGAGCTCCTACGAGCAGTACTTC. Translating it yields CASSTGLAGAPSSYEQYF.

The rearrangement uses TRBV4-3 and TRBJ1-6, with D tentatively TRBD1 (5 bases). The length of the CDR3 is 17 residues. Trimming left V 5 bases short and J 10 bases short, with 24 bases between. Per the germline V gene, CDR1 is LGHNA and CDR2 is YSLEER. This CDR3 reads CASSSDLGGGSRSPLHF. CDR3 bases: TGCGCCAGCAGCTCTGACCTTGGGGGAGGATCTAGGTCACCCCTCCACTTT.

In the case of this clone: The same CDR3 is also encoded by other DNA sequences in this sample. This rearrangement joins TRBV11-3 to TRBJ2-7, with TRBD1 matching over 8 bases. The CDR3 is made up of 13 amino acids. CDR1 and CDR2 (germline): SGHNT, YENEEA. Trimming removed 5 bases from V and 5 bases from J; junction bases left unmatched: 5. The CDR3 sequence: CASSLGQGDEQYF. CDR3 coding DNA: TGTGCCAGCAGCCTCGGACAGGGCGACGAGCAGTACTTC.

Note on this clone: Other DNA sequences in this sample translate to the same CDR3. The chain recombines TRBV29-1 with TRBJ2-5; 7 bases are shared with TRBD1. CDR3 length: 12 amino acids. In germline, CDR1 is SQVTM, CDR2 ANQGSEA. V lost 7 bases to trimming and J lost 5 bases; unmatched junction nucleotides: 7. CDR3: CSGRQGGETQYF. CDR3 bases: TGCAGCGGGCGACAGGGCGGTGAGACCCAGTACTTC.

The J gene is TRBJ2-3, the V gene TRBV7-9; TRBD2 agrees at 7 bases. The CDR3 has 16 residues. Germline-derived CDR1 and CDR2 are SEHNR and FQNEAQ (reference sequence). V was clipped by 10 bases and J by 0 bases; unmatched bases: 13. In DNA, the CDR3 is TGTGCCACTCCGGGGGAGGGCGGCAAAAGCACAGATACGCAGTATTTT. This translates into CATPGEGGKSTDTQYF. The full variable domain, in which reference TRBV7-9 and TRBJ2-3 provide the parts outside the CDR3, is DTGVSQNPRHKITKRGQNVTFRCDPISEHNRLYWYRQTLGQGPEFLTYFQNEAQLEKSRLLSDRFSAERPKGSFSTLEIQRTEQGDSAMYLCATPGEGGKSTDTQYFGPGTRLTVL.

Comment on this clone: Other nucleotide sequences in the sample specify the same CDR3. The chain joins TRBV7-2 to TRBJ2-5; no definite D call. Between the trimmed V and J ends, which lost 5 bases and 0 bases, there was a span of 10 bases. Germline V gene data show CDR1 as SGHTA and CDR2 as FQGNSA. The CDR3 has 14 amino acids. The CDR3 loop is CASSADWYQETQYF. The CDR3 nucleotides read TGTGCCAGCAGCGCCGACTGGTACCAAGAGACCCAGTACTTC.

The chain combines TRBV6-1 with TRBJ1-1, with D tentatively TRBD1 (6 bases). The CDR3 is made up of 16 amino acids. V dropped 3 bases and J dropped 0 bases, with 14 bases sitting between them. Per the germline V gene, CDR1 is MNHNS and CDR2 is SASEGT. CDR3 in amino acids: CASSDPGQRLNTEAFF. In DNA, the CDR3 is TGTGCCAGCAGTGACCCCGGACAGAGACTGAACACTGAAGCTTTCTTT.

The chain combines TRBV6-5 with TRBJ1-2; D unresolved. Per the germline V gene, CDR1 is MNHEY and CDR2 is SVGAGI. The V and J ends lost 8 bases and 3 bases respectively, with 10 bases between them. The length of the CDR3 is 12 residues. The CDR3 DNA reads TGTGCCAGCGGAGGTCCGGACTATGGCTACACCTTC. It specifies CASGGPDYGYTF.

The chain carries TRBV4-3 and TRBJ2-1, with a weak D call TRBD1 (6 bases). Trimming shortened V by 1 base and J by 3 bases, and 16 bases separated the two germline ends. Germline values: CDR1 LGHNA, CDR2 YSLEER. This CDR3 spans 17 amino acids. CDR3 bases: TGCGCCAGCAGCCAAGGTGGTGGGACAAGATTCTACAATGAGCAGTTCTTC. Amino acids: CASSQGGGTRFYNEQFF.

The rearrangement uses TRBV4-1 and TRBJ1-5, with 7 bases fitting TRBD1. The CDR3 runs to 16 residues. V gave up 0 bases and J gave up 4 bases; unmatched junction bases: 6. CDR1 is MGHRA and CDR2 is YSYEKL in the germline V gene. CDR3 region: CASSQDAGRGNQPQHF. The CDR3 nucleotides are TGCGCCAGCAGCCAAGACGCGGGCAGGGGGAATCAGCCCCAGCATTTT.

The chain recombines TRBV28 with TRBJ1-2; D may be TRBD1 (5 bases). The germline gives CDR1 MDHEN, CDR2 SYDVKM. The CDR3 contains 18 residues. Trimming stripped 6 bases from V and 7 bases from J, with 30 bases between. CDR3 loop: CASSPEYSWGRVTSGYTF. The CDR3 DNA is TGTGCCAGCAGCCCCGAATATTCGTGGGGCAGGGTGACGAGTGGCTACACCTTC.

The rearrangement links TRBV7-6 to TRBJ1-5; no definite D call. This CDR3 contains 15 residues. Germline CDR1 is SGHVS and CDR2 is FNYEAQ. Deletions cut 1 base from V and 9 bases from J, with 16 bases between. DNA of the CDR3: TGTGCCAGCAGCTTAGATAGACACGAGGGATCGCCCCAGCATTTT. The encoded protein is CASSLDRHEGSPQHF.

The V gene is TRBV4-3, the J gene TRBJ2-7, with TRBD2 matching 8 bases. V gave up 1 base and J gave up 3 bases; unmatched junction bases: 11. The CDR3 length is 17 residues. Germline CDR1 and CDR2: LGHNA and YSLEER. The CDR3 reads CASSQVLTGGPYYEQYF. The DNA of the CDR3 is TGCGCCAGCAGCCAAGTCCTGACGGGGGGGCCCTACTACGAGCAGTACTTC.

The chain employs TRBV7-8 and TRBJ2-5; 7 bases are shared with TRBD1. V trimming: 2 bases; J trimming: 5 bases; junction bases outside the gene matches: 5. This CDR3 region has 14 residues. The germline gives CDR1 SGHVS, CDR2 FQNEAQ. CDR3 sequence: CASSLSGTAETQYF. The CDR3 DNA follows: TGTGCCAGCAGCTTATCCGGGACAGCGGAGACCCAGTACTTC.